The 9 T cell receptor beta chains below all came from one sample that was sequenced in a study of CD8+ T cells in alopecia areata. Treatment here: oral pan-JAK inhibitor, 5-10 mg twice daily. cDNA prepared by RNA extraction and subsequent reverse transcription served as the template for sequencing. Measured with immunoSEQ multiplex PCR; TCRdb has only the in-frame clones, and not every one. The profile shows around 100,000 clones, 70% to 90% of them singletons. The starting material was CD8+ T cells sorted from blood, obtained at week 34, from a patient treated with tofacitinib. All receptors come from a human donor with alopecia areata.

The rearrangement uses TRBV27 and TRBJ2-2, with D tentatively TRBD1 (5 bases). The V and J ends lost 3 bases and 6 bases respectively, with 8 bases between them. Germline values: CDR1 MNHEY, CDR2 SMNVEV (reference sequence). This CDR3 spans 13 amino acids. CDR3 sequence reads: CASSFQGSGELFF. CDR3 bases: TGTGCCAGCAGTTTCCAGGGTTCCGGGGAGCTGTTTTTT.

This clone has just one count. The chain has TRBV9 and TRBJ2-3; a possible D gene is TRBD1 (6 bases). Deletions cut 4 bases from V and 3 bases from J, with 12 bases between. CDR3 length equals 14 residues. Germline V lookup: CDR1 SGDLS, CDR2 YYNGEE. CDR3 sequence (DNA): TGTGCCAGCAGCCCATGGACAGTTACAGATACGCAGTATTTT. This gives the protein CASSPWTVTDTQYF.

The chain carries TRBV5-4 and TRBJ1-6, with a tentative D call TRBD1 (6 bases). Germline V CDR1 and CDR2: SGHNT, YYREEE (reference sequence). V dropped 4 bases and J dropped 9 bases, with 11 bases sitting between them. The CDR3 is made up of 13 amino acids. CDR3 protein: CASSINRVSPLHF. The CDR3 nucleotides are TGTGCCAGCAGCATCAACAGGGTTTCACCCCTCCACTTT.

The chain employs TRBV7-9 and TRBJ2-2; the D is unclear. Per germline, CDR1 SEHNR and CDR2 FQNEAQ (reference sequence). The V end was cut by 0 bases, the J end by 6 bases, with 14 bases between. The CDR3 is 16 residues long. This chain's CDR3 is CASSLAETRLAGELFF. For the CDR3, the DNA is TGTGCCAGCAGCTTAGCGGAGACCCGGCTGGCCGGGGAGCTGTTTTTT.

This rearrangement joins TRBV2 to TRBJ2-7; 9 nucleotides match TRBD2. The CDR3 totals 16 residues. Germline V gene sequence: CDR1 SNHLY, CDR2 FYNNEI. Unmatched junction bases numbered 12, after V lost 7 bases and J lost 2 bases. In nucleotides, the CDR3 is TGTGCCAGCAACGGACTAGCGTCTAACGTTCCCTACGAGCAGTACTTC. Translated, it gives CASNGLASNVPYEQYF. Full variable domain (missing parts from reference TRBV2 and TRBJ2-7): EPEVTQTPSHQVTQMGQEVILRCVPISNHLYFYWYRQILGQKVEFLVSFYNNEISEKSEIFDDQFSVERPDGSNFTLKIRSTKLEDSAMYFCASNGLASNVPYEQYFGPGTRLTVT.

This sequence joins TRBV27 and TRBJ2-7; 11 bases line up with TRBD2. The CDR3 has 16 residues. Germline trimming cut 9 bases from V and 1 base from J; bases unmatched to any gene: 11. In germline, CDR1 is MNHEY, CDR2 SMNVEV (reference sequence). The CDR3 region is CASGGETSGGSYEQYF. CDR3 bases: TGTGCCAGTGGAGGGGAAACTAGCGGGGGATCCTACGAGCAGTACTTC.

V usage is TRBV19 and J usage is TRBJ2-1; no reliable D call. CDR3 length equals 16 residues. Germline V CDR1 and CDR2: LNHDA, SQIVND (reference sequence). Trimming shortened V by 1 base and J by 0 bases, and 10 bases separated the two germline ends. The CDR3 sequence is CASSIGTRSSYNEQFF. CDR3 nucleotide sequence: TGTGCCAGTAGTATAGGAACGAGAAGCTCCTACAATGAGCAGTTCTTC.

This sequence joins TRBV4-1 and TRBJ1-2, with D perhaps matching TRBD1 (5 bases). Germline assignment: CDR1 MGHRA and CDR2 YSYEKL. The CDR3 is 15 amino acids. V gave up 1 base and J gave up 3 bases, with 12 bases separating them. This CDR3 reads CASSQVPAGHYGYTF. For the CDR3, the DNA is TGCGCCAGCAGCCAAGTCCCCGCGGGGCACTATGGCTACACCTTC.

This clone was seen a single time. The chain recombines TRBV27 with TRBJ2-2, with D unresolved. Trimming stripped 2 bases from V and 5 bases from J, with 6 bases between. The CDR3 totals 13 residues. Germline assignment: CDR1 MNHEY and CDR2 SMNVEV (reference sequence). The CDR3 region is CASSLVLTGELFF. The CDR3 DNA follows: TGTGCCAGCAGTTTAGTTTTAACCGGGGAGCTGTTTTTT.